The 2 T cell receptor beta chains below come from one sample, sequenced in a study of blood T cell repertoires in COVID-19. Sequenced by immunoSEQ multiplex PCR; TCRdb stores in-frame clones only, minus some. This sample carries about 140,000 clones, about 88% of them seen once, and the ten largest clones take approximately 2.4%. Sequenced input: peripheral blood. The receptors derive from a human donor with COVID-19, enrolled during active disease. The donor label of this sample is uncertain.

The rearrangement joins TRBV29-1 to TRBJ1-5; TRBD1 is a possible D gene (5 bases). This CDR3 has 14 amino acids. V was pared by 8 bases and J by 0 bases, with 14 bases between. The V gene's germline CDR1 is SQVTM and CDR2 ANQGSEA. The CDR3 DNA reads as TGCAGCTTTGTGGGGGGGGATAGCAATCAGCCCCAGCATTTT. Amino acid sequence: CSFVGGDSNQPQHF.

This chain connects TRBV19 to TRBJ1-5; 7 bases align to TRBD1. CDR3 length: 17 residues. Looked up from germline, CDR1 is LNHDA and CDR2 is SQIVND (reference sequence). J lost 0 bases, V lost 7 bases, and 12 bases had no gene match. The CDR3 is CASTTGTADNSNQPQHF. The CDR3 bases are TGTGCCAGTACCACCGGGACAGCTGATAATAGCAATCAGCCCCAGCATTTT.